The sequence of this T cell receptor beta chain was determined in a study of regulatory T cells in long-lasting Graves disease. According to the study, TCR beta libraries were built with iRepertoire HTBI primers and CDR3-region Arm-PCR. TCRdb called the multiplex PCR reads again in MiXCR, with one record for every CDR3 protein. The sample includes about 210,000 distinct CDR3 sequences, roughly a fifth of them seen just once. Noted time point: newly diagnosed GD, antithyroid drugs for less than 3 months. PBMC RNA was the source of the TCR library. The table lists this clonotype with a few counts. Germline values: CDR1 KGHDR, CDR2 SFDVKD. This CDR3 spans 14 amino acids. V was pared by 5 bases and J by 5 bases, with 4 bases of the junction left unmatched. This same sample was also part of a study on T cells in Graves' hyperthyroidism and ophthalmopathy.

The specimen was peripheral blood mononuclear cells (PBMCs), collected at new diagnosis, from a patient treated with antithyroid drugs. V usage is TRBV24-1 and J usage is TRBJ2-1; 8 positions match TRBD1. The source of this sequence is a woman under 40 with Graves disease. Here the CDR3 DNA reads TGTGCCACCAGTGCGGACAGGGTTAACAATGAGCAGTTCTTC. Its translation: CATSADRVNNEQFF.